Shown below are 21 T cell receptor beta chains from a single sample sequenced in a study of blood T cells in healthy people across ages. A second PCR of roughly 7 to 11 cycles used a sample-barcoded 5' primer and a J-beta primer mix. TCRdb fed the 5' RACE reads into MiXCR, producing one record per CDR3 protein. The table shows approximately 1.5 million distinct CDR3 sequences, with around 35% occurring only once. The material sequenced was blood. Source of these receptors: a woman aged 25 to 39 in good health.

This clonotype was counted many times. V and J are TRBV29-1 and TRBJ2-1; a weak D match, TRBD1 (6 bases). This CDR3 comprises 18 residues. The germline V and J ends were trimmed by 0 bases and 0 bases, with 18 bases remaining between them. The germline V gene encodes CDR1 SQVTM and CDR2 ANQGSEA. This CDR3 reads CSVEDLGDTYSSYNEQFF. CDR3 DNA sequence: TGCAGCGTTGAAGACCTGGGGGACACCTATAGCTCCTACAATGAGCAGTTCTTC.

The chain joins TRBV12-3 or TRBV12-4 to TRBJ1-2; 9 nucleotides align to TRBD1. The CDR3 covers 13 residues. Unmatched junction bases numbered 7, after V lost 6 bases and J lost 8 bases. The CDR3 DNA sequence: TGTGCCAGCAGCACAGACAGGGGGGAAGGCTACACCTTC. Protein product: CASSTDRGEGYTF.

This clonotype has more than one count but fewer than ten. V and J are TRBV7-3 and TRBJ2-7, with 10 positions matching TRBD2. Germline V gene data show CDR1 as SGHTA and CDR2 as FQGTGA. V lost 5 bases, J lost 4 bases, and 8 bases stayed unmatched. This CDR3 has 15 residues. CDR3 bases: TGTGCCAGCAGCCCCAAAGCGGGGGGGAATTACGAGCAGTACTTC. Amino acid sequence: CASSPKAGGNYEQYF.

This clonotype was recorded only once. The junction shows a germline mismatch at one end, possibly a read error. The J gene is TRBJ2-4, the V gene TRBV25-1; TRBD1 agrees at 7 bases. The J call is doubtful: the DNA matches TRBJ2-7 better. The CDR3 runs to 14 residues. CDR1 and CDR2 (germline): MGHDK, SYGVNS. The CDR3 nucleotides are TGTGCCGGCAGTGTAAGGCAGGGGGATTACGAGCAGTACTTC. It encodes CAGSVRQGDYEQYF.

This clonotype was observed a few times. This sequence joins TRBV4-1 and TRBJ1-1, with D hard to call. The CDR3 is 14 residues long. Germline assignment: CDR1 MGHRA and CDR2 YSYEKL. V was cut by 0 bases and J by 1 base, with 6 bases left in between. For the CDR3, the DNA is TGCGCCAGCAGCCAAGATCCGGGGAACACTGAAGCTTTCTTT. Amino acids: CASSQDPGNTEAFF.

A few counts support this clonotype. This rearrangement joins TRBV28 to TRBJ2-5; no definite D call. V lost 10 bases to trimming and J lost 5 bases, with 8 bases between them. Germline values: CDR1 MDHEN, CDR2 SYDVKM. The CDR3 consists of 10 residues. The CDR3 bases are TGTGCCACCAAAATGGAGACCCAGTACTTC. Translation: CATKMETQYF. Complete variable domain (other parts from reference TRBV28 and TRBJ2-5): DVKVTQSSRYLVKRTGEKVFLECVQDMDHENMFWYRQDPGLGLRLIYFSYDVKMKEKGDIPEGYSVSREKKERFSLILESASTNQTSMYLCATKMETQYFGPGTRLLVL.

This clonotype showed up just a few times. The chain joins TRBV12-3 or TRBV12-4 to TRBJ1-2; unclear D gene. This CDR3 has 11 amino acids. V was clipped by 5 bases and J by 10 bases, with 11 bases between them. DNA of the CDR3: TGTGCCAGCAGTCAAGTAGGGAACTACACCTTC. It yields the protein CASSQVGNYTF.

The chain recombines TRBV7-8 with TRBJ2-5, with 9 bases lining up with TRBD2. CDR1 is SGHVS and CDR2 is FQNEAQ in the germline V gene. This CDR3 comprises 18 residues. The trim removed 2 bases at V and 0 bases at J, leaving 10 bases unmatched. The chain's CDR3 is CASSLSERGELYQETQYF. The CDR3 bases are TGTGCCAGCAGCTTATCGGAGCGGGGGGAACTATACCAAGAGACCCAGTACTTC. Full variable domain (missing parts from reference TRBV7-8 and TRBJ2-5): GAGVSQSPRYKVAKRGQDVALRCDPISGHVSLFWYQQALGQGPEFLTYFQNEAQLDKSGLPSDRFFAERPEGSVSTLKIQRTQQEDSAVYLCASSLSERGELYQETQYFGPGTRLLVL.

This clonotype turned up a few times. The chain couples TRBV5-1 to TRBJ2-6; 9 nucleotides match TRBD1. The germline V gene encodes CDR1 SGHRS and CDR2 YFSETQ. Trimming took 4 bases from V and 0 from J; bases not matched to a gene: 11. The CDR3 consists of 19 residues. This chain's CDR3 is CASSHRQGVPSSGANVLTF. The CDR3 DNA is TGCGCCAGCAGCCACCGACAGGGGGTACCGAGCTCTGGGGCCAACGTCCTGACTTTC.

The V call is TRBV20-1, the J call TRBJ1-2, with D perhaps matching TRBD1 (6 bases). This CDR3 has 16 amino acids. CDR1 is DFQATT, CDR2 SNEGSKA, per germline (reference sequence). V shed 2 bases and J shed 4 bases, with 20 bases lying between them. CDR3 coding DNA: TGCAGTGCTAGAAAAACTACAGGGCGGGACGGCTATGGCTACACCTTC. It yields the protein CSARKTTGRDGYGYTF.

This rearrangement joins TRBV20-1 to TRBJ2-7, with 11 bases matching TRBD1. The CDR3 contains 15 residues. Trimming at V came to 6 bases and at J to 3 bases, leaving 10 bases not matched to a gene. Germline lookup yields CDR1 DFQATT and CDR2 SNEGSKA (reference sequence). CDR3 amino acids: CSASEGTGGLYEQYF. The CDR3 DNA follows: TGCAGTGCCTCAGAAGGGACAGGGGGTCTCTACGAGCAGTACTTC.

The J gene is TRBJ2-5, the V gene TRBV20-1; D is possibly TRBD1 (6 bases). From germline, CDR1 is DFQATT and CDR2 SNEGSKA (reference sequence). The V end was cut by 5 bases, the J end by 3 bases, with 10 bases between. This CDR3 comprises 12 residues. The CDR3 reads CSARTVKETQYF. As DNA, the CDR3 is TGCAGTGCTCGGACAGTCAAAGAGACCCAGTACTTC.

This clonotype was seen a few times. The rearrangement links TRBV6-5 to TRBJ2-1; D unresolved. CDR3 size: 12 residues. The V end was cut by 6 bases, the J end by 6 bases, with 9 bases between. The germline CDR1 and CDR2 sequences are MNHEY and SVGAGI. CDR3 sequence (DNA): TGTGCCAGCAGAAACTGGGGCAATGAGCAGTTCTTC. Its protein product is CASRNWGNEQFF.

This clonotype was seen only a few times. The CDR3: CASSQRTGVGYEQYF. The CDR3 DNA follows: TGCGCCAGCAGCCAGCGGACAGGGGTGGGCTACGAGCAGTACTTC. The V call is TRBV4-1, the J call TRBJ2-7; TRBD1 agrees at 9 bases. This CDR3 has 15 amino acids. The germline CDR1 and CDR2 sequences are MGHRA and YSYEKL. V gave up 3 bases and J gave up 3 bases; unmatched junction bases: 6.

The chain combines TRBV11-1 with TRBJ2-1; D assignment may be TRBD1 or TRBD2 (6 bases each). This CDR3 region has 16 residues. Between the trimmed V and J ends, which lost 4 bases and 0 bases, there was a span of 13 bases. Germline lookup yields CDR1 SGHAT and CDR2 FQDESV (reference sequence). CDR3 nucleotides: TGTGCCAGCAGCTCCGGACAGACTAGCTCCTACAATGAGCAGTTCTTC. Protein sequence: CASSSGQTSSYNEQFF.

A few counts support this clonotype. V is TRBV7-8 and J is TRBJ1-5; no clear D gene. This CDR3 spans 14 amino acids. V dropped 5 bases and J dropped 7 bases, with 15 bases sitting between them. Germline V gene lookup returns CDR1 SGHVS and CDR2 FQNEAQ. CDR3 sequence: CASSPRWLGQPQHF. The CDR3 nucleotides are TGTGCCAGCAGCCCGAGGTGGTTGGGGCAGCCCCAGCATTTT.

A few counts support this clonotype. The CDR3 loop is CASSPGTSGGFEQFF. The CDR3 DNA sequence: TGTGCCAGCAGCCCCGGGACTAGCGGGGGATTTGAGCAGTTCTTC. The V and J genes are TRBV3-1 and TRBJ2-1; 14 nucleotides agree with TRBD2. This CDR3 comprises 15 residues. Looked up from germline, CDR1 is LGHDT and CDR2 is YNNKEL (reference sequence). V lost 4 bases to trimming and J lost 9 bases; unmatched junction nucleotides: 5.

This clonotype has a handful of counts. The V gene is TRBV6-6, the J gene TRBJ1-6, with 7 bases identical to TRBD1. This CDR3 has 13 amino acids. After removal of 5 bases from V and 8 bases from J, the junction contained 3 bases not matched to a gene. Germline lookup yields CDR1 MNHNY and CDR2 SVGAGI (reference sequence). The CDR3 bases are TGTGCCAGCAGTGGGACAGCCGATTCACCCCTCCACTTT. As protein: CASSGTADSPLHF.

This rearrangement joins TRBV5-1 to TRBJ2-3, with D unclear. The CDR3 covers 15 residues. Germline CDR1 SGHRS, CDR2 YFSETQ. Trimming pared 6 bases from V and 0 bases from J, leaving 14 bases between. The CDR3 nucleotides are TGCGCCAGCACCTCTCGCGGCGCTAGCACAGATACGCAGTATTTT. This sequence encodes CASTSRGASTDTQYF.

This chain connects TRBV3-1 to TRBJ2-5, with D possibly being TRBD1 (6 bases). This CDR3 spans 15 amino acids. Deletions cut 1 base from V and 5 bases from J, with 14 bases between. Germline lookup yields CDR1 LGHDT and CDR2 YNNKEL (reference sequence). This chain's CDR3 is CASSQGNRAPETQYF. As DNA, the CDR3 is TGTGCCAGCAGCCAAGGCAACAGGGCCCCGGAGACCCAGTACTTC.

This clonotype was observed at least ten times. This rearrangement joins TRBV10-3 to TRBJ2-5; D gene unclear. Germline V gene data show CDR1 as ENHRY and CDR2 as SYGVKD. There are 18 residues in the CDR3. Trimming shortened V by 0 bases and J by 3 bases, and 20 bases separated the two germline ends. CDR3 coding DNA: TGTGCCATCAGTGAGTCGAACGTATTTAAGGACGGAGAAGAGACCCAGTACTTC. Amino acid sequence: CAISESNVFKDGEETQYF.